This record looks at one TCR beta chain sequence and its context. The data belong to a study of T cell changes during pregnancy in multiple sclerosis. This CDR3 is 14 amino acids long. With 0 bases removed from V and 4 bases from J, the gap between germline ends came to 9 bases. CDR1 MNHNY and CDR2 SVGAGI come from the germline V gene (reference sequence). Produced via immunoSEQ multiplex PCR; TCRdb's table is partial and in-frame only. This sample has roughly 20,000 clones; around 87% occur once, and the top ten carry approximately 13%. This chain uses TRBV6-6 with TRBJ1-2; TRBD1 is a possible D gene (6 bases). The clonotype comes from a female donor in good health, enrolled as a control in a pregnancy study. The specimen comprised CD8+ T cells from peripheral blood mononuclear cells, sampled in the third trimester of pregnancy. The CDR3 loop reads CASSYSDSFYGYTF. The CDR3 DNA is TGTGCCAGCAGTTACTCGGACAGCTTCTATGGCTACACCTTC.